The 26 T cell receptor beta chains in this list originate from one sample, sequenced in a study of tumor T cells in aggressive B-cell lymphoma. Clones were read by immunoSEQ multiplex PCR, and TCRdb kept only the in-frame ones, dropping some. Altogether 7,000 to 9,500 clones are present, about 85% being singletons, with the ten largest covering about 3.6%. What was sequenced was tumor tissue. The origin of the receptors is an adult with diffuse large B cell lymphoma.

V and J are TRBV29-1 and TRBJ1-2, with D hard to call. Germline assignment: CDR1 SQVTM and CDR2 ANQGSEA. The CDR3 length is 11 residues. V was cut by 2 bases and J by 7 bases, with 8 bases left in between. The CDR3 nucleotides are TGCAGCGTTGAATCTACGGGTGGCTACACCTTC. Translation gives CSVESTGGYTF.

The chain uses TRBV7-9 and TRBJ2-1, with D possibly being TRBD1 (7 bases). Trimming pared 1 base from V and 4 bases from J, leaving 17 bases between. Germline CDR1 SEHNR, CDR2 FQNEAQ (reference sequence). The CDR3 extends over 17 amino acids. The CDR3 region has the DNA TGTGCCAGCAGCTTAGTAGGAGGGACAGCGAAATACAATGAGCAGTTCTTC. Translated: CASSLVGGTAKYNEQFF. The full variable domain, with the rest looked up from reference TRBV7-9 and TRBJ2-1, is DTGVSQNPRHKITKRGQNVTFRCDPISEHNRLYWYRQTLGQGPEFLTYFQNEAQLEKSRLLSDRFSAERPKGSFSTLEIQRTEQGDSAMYLCASSLVGGTAKYNEQFFGPGTRLTVL.

This clone was counted between two and nine times. This chain uses TRBV4-1 with TRBJ2-1, with D perhaps TRBD2 (6 bases). Germline assignment: CDR1 MGHRA and CDR2 YSYEKL. V shed 4 bases and J shed 15 bases, with 25 bases lying between them. The CDR3 spans 15 residues. CDR3 nucleotide sequence: TGCGCCAGCAGCCTAACGACCTCTAGCGTGGAGTGGGGGTTCTTC. Its translation: CASSLTTSSVEWGFF.

This clone was picked up a small number of times. The rearrangement links TRBV5-4 to TRBJ1-2, with D hard to call. Per germline, CDR1 SGHNT and CDR2 YYREEE (reference sequence). The CDR3 runs to 15 residues. Trimming removed 7 bases from V and 2 bases from J, with 18 bases in between. DNA of the CDR3: TGTGCCAGCGCTCTCGCCCCGGAGGGAAACTATGGCTACACCTTC. Amino acids: CASALAPEGNYGYTF. The variable domain in full, completed from reference TRBV5-4 and TRBJ1-2, reads ETGVTQSPTHLIKTRGQQVTLRCSSQSGHNTVSWYQQALGQGPQFIFQYYREEENGRGNFPPRFSGLQFPNYSSELNVNALELDDSALYLCASALAPEGNYGYTFGSGTRLTVV.

The chain is built from TRBV6-6 and TRBJ1-1; 10 nucleotides agree with TRBD1. With 5 bases clipped from V and 4 bases from J, the junction kept 4 bases outside the gene matches. Germline V lookup: CDR1 MNHNY, CDR2 SVGAGI (reference sequence). The CDR3 is made up of 14 amino acids. CDR3 in DNA: TGTGCCAGCAGTCTAGACAGGGGGCCCACTGAAGCTTTCTTT. Translated, it gives CASSLDRGPTEAFF.

The CDR3, as DNA: TGTGCCAGCAGTGATCCCGGGAGACAGGGGAGTTACGAGCAGTACTTC. Translated, it gives CASSDPGRQGSYEQYF. This chain uses TRBV6-1 with TRBJ2-7; 8 bases are shared with TRBD1. This CDR3 is 16 amino acids long. The J segment lost 4 bases and the V segment lost 3 bases, leaving 11 bases of the junction unmatched. In germline, CDR1 is MNHNS, CDR2 SASEGT.

In this sample, this clone turned up a few times. This chain links TRBV12-5 with TRBJ1-2; D not resolved. Germline V gives CDR1 LGHNT, CDR2 FRNRAP. The CDR3 is 15 amino acids. V was trimmed by 6 bases and J by 5 bases, leaving 19 bases between them. Written as DNA, the CDR3 is TGTGCTAGTGGCCTGGAGGGCGCACGCCTTTATGGCTACACCTTC. This codes for CASGLEGARLYGYTF.

A single count supports this clone. The chain combines TRBV30 with TRBJ2-4; possible D gene TRBD1, 5 bases. The CDR3 consists of 15 residues. Germline CDR1 is GTSNPN and CDR2 is SVGIG (reference sequence). Trimming removed 2 bases from V and 8 bases from J, with 19 bases in between. The CDR3 sequence is CAWSKTGPLGDIQYF. The CDR3 DNA sequence: TGTGCCTGGAGTAAGACCGGGCCCCTAGGGGACATTCAGTACTTC.

The J gene is TRBJ2-5, the V gene TRBV5-1; D unresolved. Germline assignment: CDR1 SGHRS and CDR2 YFSETQ. The CDR3 length is 14 residues. V shed 0 bases and J shed 0 bases, with 6 bases lying between them. CDR3 protein: CASSLGQNQETQYF. In DNA, the CDR3 is TGCGCCAGCAGCTTGGGGCAGAACCAAGAGACCCAGTACTTC. The full variable domain, in which reference TRBV5-1 and TRBJ2-5 provide the parts outside the CDR3, is KAGVTQTPRYLIKTRGQQVTLSCSPISGHRSVSWYQQTPGQGLQFLFEYFSETQRNKGNFPGRFSGRQFSNSRSEMNVSTLELGDSALYLCASSLGQNQETQYFGPGTRLLVL.

The chain joins TRBV1 to TRBJ2-5; the D call TRBD1 from the table was never checked on the DNA. TRBV1 has pseudogene status. CDR3 length: 16 amino acids. Written as DNA, the CDR3 is TGCACCAGCAGCCAAGATGGGGGACAGGCCCAAGAGACCCAGTACTTC. Translated, it gives CTSSQDGGQAQETQYF.

This clone was counted only a few times. The chain combines TRBV6-6 with TRBJ1-1; D gene ambiguous. The V end lost 5 bases, the J end lost 11 bases, and 15 bases lay between the germline ends. The CDR3 runs 12 residues. Germline V gene sequence: CDR1 MNHNY, CDR2 SVGAGI (reference sequence). CDR3 sequence (DNA): TGTGCCAGCAGTCCAGACGGGGAGGAGGCTTTCTTT. Translated, it gives CASSPDGEEAFF.

This clone showed up just once. This chain joins TRBV5-5 and TRBJ2-7, with D uncertain. The CDR3 totals 13 residues. Germline V gene sequence: CDR1 SGHKS, CDR2 YYEKEE (reference sequence). V lost 2 bases and J 3 bases, leaving 9 bases between the germline ends. The CDR3 DNA reads as TGTGCCAGCAGCTTTGGCGGCCTCTACGAGCAGTACTTC. The encoded protein is CASSFGGLYEQYF.

The rearrangement links TRBV28 to TRBJ1-1; 8 positions agree with TRBD1. The V gene end was trimmed by 3 bases and the J gene end by 4 bases; junction bases not matched to a gene: 4. CDR3 size: 14 residues. CDR1 and CDR2 from the germline V gene are MDHEN and SYDVKM. The CDR3 reads CASSFAGGSTEAFF. CDR3 sequence (DNA): TGTGCCAGCAGTTTCGCAGGGGGCTCCACTGAAGCTTTCTTT.

This clone was seen only once. The chain combines TRBV7-9 with TRBJ1-1; D possibly corresponds to TRBD1 (6 bases). The CDR3 loop spans 15 amino acids. Germline V gene data show CDR1 as SEHNR and CDR2 as FQNEAQ (reference sequence). The V gene lost 4 bases and the J gene lost 0 bases, with 12 bases spanning the gap. The CDR3: CASSSRGNMNTEAFF. The CDR3 DNA reads TGTGCCAGCAGCTCCAGGGGAAACATGAACACTGAAGCTTTCTTT.

The V call is TRBV7-3, the J call TRBJ1-6; D not certain. The CDR3 contains 14 residues. Germline loops: CDR1 SGHTA, CDR2 FQGTGA. V gave up 2 bases and J gave up 8 bases, with 10 bases separating them. The CDR3 protein is CASSLRRSDSPLHF. Written as DNA, the CDR3 is TGTGCCAGCAGCTTACGGAGGAGTGATTCACCCCTCCACTTT.

V gene TRBV5-6 combines with J gene TRBJ2-2; D might be TRBD1 (5 bases). V was trimmed by 5 bases and J by 5 bases, leaving 10 bases between them. The CDR3 covers 13 residues. The germline V gene encodes CDR1 SGHDT and CDR2 YYEEEE. CDR3 residues: CASRFDRTGELFF. The CDR3 region has the DNA TGTGCCAGCAGATTTGACAGAACCGGGGAGCTGTTTTTT.

The genes are TRBV4-3 and TRBJ1-1; the D gene is possibly TRBD1 (5 bases). V was shortened by 0 bases and J by 4 bases, with 15 bases between the two germline ends. Germline-derived CDR1 and CDR2 are LGHNA and YSLEER. CDR3 length equals 16 residues. The CDR3 nucleotides are TGCGCCAGCAGCCAAGAACTTGCCCAGGGTGCCACTGAAGCTTTCTTT. Protein: CASSQELAQGATEAFF.

The CDR3 here is CASSPRRLAEGPLHF. CDR3 in DNA: TGTGCCAGCTCACCAAGGCGGCTCGCCGAAGGACCCCTCCACTTT. This rearrangement joins TRBV18 to TRBJ1-6; D not resolved. The CDR3 is made up of 15 amino acids. Per the germline V gene, CDR1 is KGHSH and CDR2 is LQKENI. With 2 bases removed from V and 12 bases from J, the gap between germline ends came to 17 bases. Full variable domain (rest looked up from reference TRBV18 and TRBJ1-6): NAGVMQNPRHLVRRRGQEARLRCSPMKGHSHVYWYRQLPEEGLKFMVYLQKENIIDESGMPKERFSAEFPKEGPSILRIQQVVRGDSAAYFCASSPRRLAEGPLHFGNGTRLTVT.

The chain joins TRBV5-5 to TRBJ2-5; D perhaps matches TRBD1 (5 bases). Germline V gene data show CDR1 as SGHKS and CDR2 as YYEKEE (reference sequence). V gave up 0 bases and J gave up 5 bases, with 11 bases separating them. CDR3 length: 14 amino acids. CDR3 amino acids: CASSLDWGTETQYF. CDR3 bases: TGTGCCAGCAGCTTGGATTGGGGCACCGAGACCCAGTACTTC.

The CDR3 DNA reads TGTGCCAGCAGTTCCCCTCAGGGGTCACCCCTCCACTTT. This translates into CASSSPQGSPLHF. The gene calls are TRBV28 and TRBJ1-6; TRBD1 is a possible D gene (6 bases). This CDR3 spans 13 amino acids. Germline assignment: CDR1 MDHEN and CDR2 SYDVKM. V lost 4 bases, J lost 10 bases, and 11 bases lay in between.

This clone has a single count. The rearrangement joins TRBV7-9 to TRBJ1-1; D possibly corresponds to TRBD1 (5 bases). Germline V gene data show CDR1 as SEHNR and CDR2 as FQNEAQ (reference sequence). The CDR3 covers 11 residues. Trimming took 7 bases from V and 7 from J, leaving 10 bases between them. The CDR3 is CASKLGDEAFF. Here the CDR3 DNA reads TGTGCCAGCAAATTAGGGGATGAAGCTTTCTTT.

V and J are TRBV7-2 and TRBJ1-5; no definite D call. CDR3 size: 15 residues. V was clipped by 5 bases and J by 5 bases, with 16 bases between them. Looked up from germline, CDR1 is SGHTA and CDR2 is FQGNSA. CDR3 sequence: CASSPSTSSYQPQHF. CDR3 bases: TGTGCCAGCAGCCCGTCAACAAGTTCTTATCAGCCCCAGCATTTT.

The chain recombines TRBV29-1 with TRBJ1-3; the match to TRBD1 covers 7 bases. Trimming took 4 bases from V and 2 from J; bases not matched to a gene: 8. This CDR3 region has 15 residues. CDR1 is SQVTM and CDR2 is ANQGSEA in the germline V gene. CDR3 sequence: CSVADRAWAGNTIYF. In nucleotides, the CDR3 is TGCAGCGTTGCCGACAGGGCTTGGGCTGGAAACACCATATATTTT.

The CDR3 nucleotides are TGTGCCAGCAGCGTAGGAGGGTATCAGCCCCAGCATTTT. Its translation: CASSVGGYQPQHF. The chain is built from TRBV9 and TRBJ1-5; D remains unclear. There are 13 residues in the CDR3. Germline loops: CDR1 SGDLS, CDR2 YYNGEE. The V and J ends lost 0 bases and 5 bases respectively, with 6 bases between them.

The gene calls are TRBV2 and TRBJ1-6, with TRBD1 as a possible D gene (6 bases). Germline V lookup: CDR1 SNHLY, CDR2 FYNNEI. V was clipped by 2 bases and J by 0 bases, with 11 bases between them. The CDR3 sequence is 17 residues long. The CDR3 nucleotides are TGTGCCAGCAGTGAATGGTCAGGGGCCTCCTATAATTCACCCCTCCACTTT. It codes for CASSEWSGASYNSPLHF.

The V and J genes are TRBV28 and TRBJ1-2; D not resolved. The CDR3 consists of 14 residues. In germline, CDR1 is MDHEN, CDR2 SYDVKM. V was shortened by 6 bases and J by 3 bases, with 14 bases between the two germline ends. The CDR3 sequence: CASSPAGIDYGYTF. CDR3 DNA sequence: TGTGCCAGCAGCCCTGCCGGGATCGACTATGGCTACACCTTC.